This TCR beta chain was identified in a study of shared clonotypes between healthy human individuals (dated by TCRdb to the early 2020s). Study-wide context: The cohort included three men and a couple of women between 18 and 49 years of age. Per donor, three plates each were used for CD4 naive and CD4 memory, two for CD8 naive, and one for CD8 memory. Blood TCR repertoires of about 5 healthy adults were deeply sequenced to estimate repertoire size and the extent of clonotype sharing between individuals. To increase sequencing depth and limit assay-specific biases, TCR repertoire library preparation and sequencing were carried out by different laboratories using diverse techniques. Per donor, leukapheresis produced somewhere between about 0.94 and 9.5 billion PBMCs.

Healthy HIV-negative adults with no recently reported acute infections or vaccinations were included as donors. Every donor was a Caucasian adult residing in Nashville, Tennessee, USA. Magnetic negative selection was used to enrich CD4+ T cells, after which naive cells were positively selected on CD45RA and the negative fraction became the memory subset. Blood was collected by leukapheresis, and PBMCs were isolated by Ficoll-Histopaque density gradient centrifugation and then cryopreserved in liquid nitrogen vapor phase. Purity and quantity of every magnetically sorted T cell population were checked by analytical flow cytometry. From each sorted fraction, genomic DNA was isolated and quantified by UV absorbance on a Nanodrop 2000c. Using the deep immunoSEQ assay, TCR CDR3 regions were amplified from genomic DNA by multiplex PCR. Extracted genomic DNA from each cell subset was spread evenly across all wells of several immunoSEQ 96-well plates, with each plate serving as a replicate. For sorted subsets, about 200 ng genomic DNA, equal to about 30,000 T cell genomes, was loaded into each replicate PCR. Purified libraries were measured with a Qubit 3.0 fluorometer, size-checked on a Bioanalyzer 2100, and measured again with the KAPA Library Quantification kit. Each immunoSEQ 96-well plate was sequenced on its own single-read 150-cycle Illumina NextSeq 550 flow cell. Per the original workflow: The immunoSEQ output contained only junctional sequences without quality scores, so filtering could not match that applied to full-length reads. To assign V/J genes and CDR3, sequences were annotated using PyIR, a Python wrapper for IgBLAST v1.9, with IMGT germline references. Reads were filtered out if the reads had weak V/J assignments (E-value above 1e-6), no CDR3, stop codons, out-of-frame junctions, or ambiguous translated residues. V3J clonotypes were defined as sequences sharing the same inferred V gene, J gene, and CDR3 amino acid sequence. Percentage overlap between repertoires was computed as shared unique clonotypes divided by the size of the smaller repertoire. Three approaches were used to assess repertoire richness: RTK rarefaction, the Chao1 estimator, and Recon v2.1 estimates of unobserved clonotypes. Generation probabilities for all TCRbeta clonotypes obtained by the gDNA method from four donors were computed using OLGA. What TCRdb holds here is the immuneACCESS table cut down to in-frame rearrangements. Part of the clones is not present; checked against another copy, under half of the missing clones reflect an unresolved V gene, and the others are unexplained. From that table come the V and J calls and clone size; the DNA was used to work out D and trimming. Present in this sample are 2.3 million or so clones, about 92% of which were seen just once. 0.39% of the sample lies in the top ten.

Overall results and qualifications from the work: Because the study included only a small number of donors, the genetic and exposure-history diversity represented was limited. When a few donors were compared, the shared fraction of clonotypes was 5% to 6.5% for naive CD4, approximately 3.3% for naive CD8, more than 2% for memory CD4, and roughly 0.43% for memory CD8. Pairwise subsampling led to the expectation that sequencing depth would affect the degree of clonotype sharing among donors. Naive subsets generally had larger estimated clonotype richness than memory subsets did. Sampling was limited to blood, and TCR repertoires in tissue likely differ from TCR repertoires in blood. Clonotypes shared by all four sorted-subset donors showed higher generation probabilities than non-shared clonotypes. Incomplete sequencing was indicated by rarefaction of sorted-subset datasets, despite the large sequencing depth.

As concerns this clone: The specificity of this receptor is unknown. No per-base quality is available; no much larger clone lies one base away.

The TCR comes from a man aged 18 to 29 in good health. Some clones in this sample may be carry-over from other donors' samples. Specimen: naive CD4+ T cells from PBMCs. The sample's cell subset or site label is to be understood as: CD45RA+ positively selected.

CDR3 sequence: CASTTQGWGQPQHF. The bases are TGTGCCAGCACCACACAGGGGTGGGGTCAGCCCCAGCATTTT. In this chain, TRBV28 is recombined with TRBJ1-5; the junction holds 7 bases that match TRBD1. Trimming leaves V shorter by 7 bases and J shorter by 6 bases, with the junction holding 9 bases beyond the gene matches. The CDR3, cysteine through phenylalanine, is 14 amino acids long. This entry keeps only the CDR3 DNA: 42 bases, framed from base 1. For CDR1 and CDR2, the germline V gene lists MDHEN and SYDVKM.